A selection of T cell receptor beta chains follows, all from one sample in a study of blood T cells in healthy people across ages. TCRdb called the 5' RACE reads again in MiXCR, with one record for every CDR3 protein. The sample shows about 1.6 million distinct CDR3 sequences, around 36% of them seen only once. The sample taken for sequencing was blood. These receptors all stem from a woman aged 25 to 39 in good health. CDR3s include the opening cysteine and the closing phenylalanine or tryptophan. The order of the fields is clone size, V gene, D gene, J gene, CDR3 protein, CDR3 DNA. D genes are given only for firm matches. Where a row states a size, it is once, few, many or the class of an expanded clone; other rows omit it.

size: .
V: TRBV2
D: .
J: TRBJ2-7
CDR3: CASSESPGVVEQYF
DNA: TGTGCCAGCAGTGAGTCCCCAGGGGTGGTCGAGCAGTACTTC

size: few
V: TRBV18
D: .
J: TRBJ1-1
CDR3: CASSSYNTEAFF
DNA: TGTGCCAGCTCATCGTATAACACTGAAGCTTTCTTT

size: .
V: TRBV10-3
D: .
J: TRBJ2-6
CDR3: CAISDVKYSGANVLTF
DNA: TGTGCCATCAGTGACGTCAAATACTCTGGGGCCAACGTCCTGACTTTC

size: .
V: TRBV6-1
D: .
J: TRBJ2-5
CDR3: CASSGPETQYF
DNA: TGTGCCAGCAGCGGACCAGAGACCCAGTACTTC

size: few
V: TRBV5-6
D: .
J: TRBJ2-3
CDR3: CASSLPANTQYF
DNA: TGTGCCAGCAGCTTGCCAGCTAATACGCAGTATTTT

size: .
V: TRBV7-6
D: TRBD2
J: TRBJ2-3
CDR3: CASSQNAGVTDTQYF
DNA: TGTGCCAGCAGCCAGAACGCGGGGGTCACAGATACGCAGTATTTT

size: .
V: TRBV5-6
D: TRBD2
J: TRBJ2-1
CDR3: CASRFETSGIYNEQFF
DNA: TGTGCCAGCAGATTCGAGACTAGCGGGATCTACAATGAGCAGTTCTTC

size: .
V: TRBV6-5
D: .
J: TRBJ2-5
CDR3: CASVSSWYVQYF
DNA: TGTGCCAGCGTCTCGAGCTGGTATGTCCAGTACTTC

size: few
V: TRBV28
D: TRBD2
J: TRBJ2-7
CDR3: CASSSGGTSYEQYF
DNA: TGTGCCAGCAGTAGCGGGGGGACCTCCTACGAGCAGTACTTC

size: .
V: TRBV5-5
D: .
J: TRBJ1-2
CDR3: CASGSGTNYGYTF
DNA: TGTGCCAGCGGATCGGGGACGAACTATGGCTACACCTTC

size: .
V: TRBV21-1
D: .
J: TRBJ1-2
CDR3: CASSKVFGTGQRYGYTF
DNA: TGTGCCAGCAGCAAAGTATTTGGAACGGGACAGAGGTATGGCTACACCTTC

size: few
V: TRBV20-1
D: TRBD2
J: TRBJ2-1
CDR3: CSATLGSGKGNEQFF
DNA: TGCAGTGCTACTCTAGGTAGCGGGAAGGGAAATGAGCAGTTCTTC

size: few
V: TRBV7-2
D: .
J: TRBJ2-5
CDR3: CASSLFDRRSRTGGETQYF
DNA: TGTGCCAGCAGCCTGTTCGACAGGCGATCCCGGACTGGCGGGGAGACCCAGTACTTC

size: few
V: TRBV10-2
D: TRBD1
J: TRBJ1-1
CDR3: CASTQGGAAYTEAFF
DNA: TGCGCCAGCACCCAGGGGGGCGCAGCGTACACTGAAGCTTTCTTT

size: .
V: TRBV4-1
D: TRBD1
J: TRBJ2-3
CDR3: CASSQAPGQSYTDTQYF
DNA: TGCGCCAGCAGCCAAGCCCCGGGACAGTCCTACACAGATACGCAGTATTTT

size: .
V: TRBV20-1
D: TRBD1
J: TRBJ2-3
CDR3: CSAPRQGSTDTQYF
DNA: TGCAGTGCCCCCCGACAGGGGAGCACAGATACGCAGTATTTT

size: .
V: TRBV5-1
D: .
J: TRBJ2-7
CDR3: CASSFNPTGSSYGQYF
DNA: TGCGCCAGCAGCTTTAACCCTACAGGGAGCTCCTACGGGCAGTACTTC

size: .
V: TRBV5-1
D: TRBD2
J: TRBJ2-5
CDR3: CASRPLAGQETQYF
DNA: TGCGCCAGCAGACCTCTAGCGGGGCAAGAGACCCAGTACTTC

size: .
V: TRBV15
D: .
J: TRBJ1-5
CDR3: CATSRGLGETRNNQPQHF
DNA: TGTGCCACCAGCAGAGGTTTAGGGGAGACGCGCAATAATCAGCCCCAGCATTTT

size: few
V: TRBV3-1
D: .
J: TRBJ2-1
CDR3: CASSQVSGTQFF
DNA: TGTGCCAGCAGCCAAGTCTCCGGGACTCAGTTCTTC

size: .
V: TRBV27
D: TRBD2
J: TRBJ2-1
CDR3: CASRGAGPHNEQFF
DNA: TGTGCCAGCAGAGGAGCGGGGCCCCACAATGAGCAGTTCTTC

size: many
V: TRBV5-1
D: .
J: TRBJ2-7
CDR3: CASSLEPGYEQYF
DNA: TGTGCCAGCAGCTTAGAGCCCGGATACGAGCAGTACTTC

size: .
V: TRBV3-1
D: .
J: TRBJ2-3
CDR3: CASSQGARRAIRVLSTDTQYF
DNA: TGTGCCAGCAGCCAGGGGGCTCGCAGGGCTATCCGGGTCCTTAGCACAGATACGCAGTATTTT

size: .
V: TRBV6-1
D: TRBD2
J: TRBJ2-5
CDR3: CASILGPGGMYETQYF
DNA: TGTGCCAGCATTTTAGGCCCGGGGGGAATGTACGAGACCCAGTACTTC

size: .
V: TRBV4-1
D: TRBD1
J: TRBJ2-2
CDR3: CASSQDDRGYVPGELFF
DNA: TGCGCCAGCAGCCAAGATGACAGGGGTTATGTCCCCGGGGAGCTGTTTTTT

size: few
V: TRBV20-1
D: .
J: TRBJ2-7
CDR3: CSARPGRGASGEQYF
DNA: TGCAGTGCTAGACCAGGAAGGGGGGCAAGTGGAGAGCAGTACTTC

size: .
V: TRBV20-1
D: .
J: TRBJ2-5
CDR3: CSARSLGLGEETQYF
DNA: TGCAGTGCTAGGTCCCTAGGTCTAGGGGAAGAGACCCAGTACTTC

size: .
V: TRBV27
D: TRBD2
J: TRBJ2-5
CDR3: CASRAGCQETQYF
DNA: TGTGCCAGCAGAGCGGGGTGCCAAGAGACCCAGTACTTC

size: few
V: TRBV6-6
D: TRBD1
J: TRBJ1-5
CDR3: CASSWTGTGGYQPQHF
DNA: TGTGCCAGCAGTTGGACCGGGACAGGGGGCTATCAGCCCCAGCATTTT

size: few
V: TRBV15
D: .
J: TRBJ2-7
CDR3: CATSRDLNSYEQYF
DNA: TGTGCCACCAGCAGAGATCTTAACTCCTACGAGCAGTACTTC

size: few
V: TRBV7-2
D: .
J: TRBJ1-4
CDR3: CASSLSSGKNEKLFF
DNA: TGTGCCAGCAGCCTCTCCTCAGGGAAGAATGAAAAACTGTTTTTT

size: once
V: TRBV20-1
D: .
J: TRBJ2-6
CDR3: CSASTGPRSGANVLTF
DNA: TGCAGTGCTAGCACGGGACCGCGCTCTGGGGCCAACGTCCTGACTTTC

size: .
V: TRBV5-1
D: TRBD1
J: TRBJ2-3
CDR3: CASSFVGGRSDTQYF
DNA: TGCGCCAGCAGCTTTGTAGGGGGCCGTTCAGATACGCAGTATTTT

size: many
V: TRBV4-1
D: TRBD1
J: TRBJ2-5
CDR3: CASSQGWGQGMRETQYF
DNA: TGCGCCAGCAGCCAAGGATGGGGACAGGGGATGCGAGAGACCCAGTACTTC

size: few
V: TRBV5-1
D: .
J: TRBJ2-3
CDR3: CASSLAPGMTDTQYF
DNA: TGCGCCAGCAGCTTGGCCCCGGGGATGACAGATACGCAGTATTTT

size: .
V: TRBV4-2
D: .
J: TRBJ2-2
CDR3: CASSQANAPHGTGELFF
DNA: TGTGCCAGCAGCCAAGCCAACGCTCCGCACGGAACCGGGGAGCTGTTTTTT

size: few
V: TRBV9
D: TRBD2
J: TRBJ2-1
CDR3: CASRSGGEDNEQFF
DNA: TGTGCCAGCAGGTCGGGGGGGGAGGACAATGAGCAGTTCTTC

size: few
V: TRBV20-1
D: TRBD2
J: TRBJ2-3
CDR3: CSASPLGAGVPTDTQYF
DNA: TGCAGTGCTAGTCCGCTTGGGGCGGGGGTGCCGACAGATACGCAGTATTTT

size: few
V: TRBV12-3/TRBV12-4
D: TRBD1
J: TRBJ1-1
CDR3: CASSEGTGGANTEAFF
DNA: TGTGCCAGCAGTGAAGGGACAGGGGGCGCGAACACTGAAGCTTTCTTT